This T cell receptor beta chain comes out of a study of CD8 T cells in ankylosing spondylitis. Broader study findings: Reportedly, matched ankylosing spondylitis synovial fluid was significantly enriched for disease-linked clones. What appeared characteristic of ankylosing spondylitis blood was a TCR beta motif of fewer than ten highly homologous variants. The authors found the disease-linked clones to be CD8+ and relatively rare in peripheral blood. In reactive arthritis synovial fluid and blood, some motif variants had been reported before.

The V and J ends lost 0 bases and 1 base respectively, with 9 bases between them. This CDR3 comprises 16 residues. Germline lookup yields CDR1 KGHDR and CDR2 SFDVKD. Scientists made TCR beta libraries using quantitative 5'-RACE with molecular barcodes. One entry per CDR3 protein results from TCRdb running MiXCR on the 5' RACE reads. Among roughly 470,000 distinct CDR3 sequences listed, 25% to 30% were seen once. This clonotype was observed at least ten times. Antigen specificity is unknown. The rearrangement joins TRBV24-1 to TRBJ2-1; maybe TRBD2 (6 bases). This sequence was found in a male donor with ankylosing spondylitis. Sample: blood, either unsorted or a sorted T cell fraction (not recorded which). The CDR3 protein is CATSDLQGGSYNEQFF. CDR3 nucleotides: TGTGCCACCAGTGATTTGCAGGGAGGTTCCTACAATGAGCAGTTCTTC.